A selection of T cell receptor beta chains follows, all from one sample in a study of shared clonotypes between healthy human individuals. The protocol was immunoSEQ multiplex PCR, while the TCRdb copy is restricted to in-frame clones and leaves out a portion. The sample has approximately 500,000 clones, 90% to 96% seen once. The material sequenced was naive CD4+ T cells sorted from blood. Every receptor here comes from a woman aged 25-40 years in good health. Both conserved end residues are part of each CDR3. Each record gives: clone size, V gene, J gene, D gene, CDR3 DNA, CDR3 protein. D genes are given only for firm matches. Clone size, where shown, is once, few, many, or a class for clones that have expanded.

NA	TRBV2	TRBJ1-5	NA	TGTGCCAGCAGTGACCTAACTAGCAATCAGCCCCAGCATTTT	CASSDLTSNQPQHF
NA	TRBV30	TRBJ1-1	TRBD1	TGTGCCTGGAGTAGGGACAGGGACACTGAAGCTTTCTTT	CAWSRDRDTEAFF
NA	TRBV19	TRBJ1-1	TRBD1	TGTGCCAGTAGACAGGGGGTGACGAACACTGAAGCTTTCTTT	CASRQGVTNTEAFF
NA	TRBV11-3	TRBJ1-3	NA	TGTGCCAGCAGCACAGGGTGGGGAAACACCATATATTTT	CASSTGWGNTIYF
NA	TRBV28	TRBJ1-3	TRBD1	TGTGCCAGCAGTCCGGGACAGTTGAGCTCTGGAAACACCATATATTTT	CASSPGQLSSGNTIYF
NA	TRBV28	TRBJ2-7	TRBD2	TGTGCCAGCAAGGGAGCGGGGTTATCGCAGTACTTC	CASKGAGLSQYF
NA	TRBV28	TRBJ1-4	NA	TGTGCCAGCAACCTCGGGACTCTTGAAAAACTGTTTTTT	CASNLGTLEKLFF
NA	TRBV6-5	TRBJ2-5	TRBD1	TGTGCCAGCAGTTGGTCGGGACAGACCCAAGAGACCCAGTACTTC	CASSWSGQTQETQYF
NA	TRBV30	TRBJ1-2	NA	TGTGCCTGGAAGCCCCAGGACTATGGCTACACCTTC	CAWKPQDYGYTF
NA	TRBV11-3	TRBJ2-3	TRBD2	TGTGCCAGCAGCCATCCAGCGGGACTAGCAGGCCCAGATACGCAGTATTTT	CASSHPAGLAGPDTQYF
few	TRBV19	TRBJ1-2	NA	TGTGCCAGTAGTCCCCGACTTGGGGACTACACCTTC	CASSPRLGDYTF
NA	TRBV5-1	TRBJ2-2	NA	TGCGCCAGCAGCTTGGGGACTTACACCGGGGAGCTGTTTTTT	CASSLGTYTGELFF
once	TRBV4-1	TRBJ1-2	NA	TGCGCCAGCAGCCAAGTTTTAGGGTCTAGAAATGACTACACCTTC	CASSQVLGSRNDYTF
NA	TRBV28	TRBJ2-5	TRBD2	TGTGCCAGCAGAGTCGCGGGAGGGGCGGAGACCCAGTACTTC	CASRVAGGAETQYF
NA	TRBV7-8	TRBJ2-2	NA	TGTGCCAGCACCTCGTCCAGGGAGGCCGGGGAGCTGTTTTTT	CASTSSREAGELFF
NA	TRBV5-1	TRBJ2-1	TRBD1	TGCGCCAGCAGCCTAGACAGGGCCTATGAGCAGTTCTTC	CASSLDRAYEQFF
NA	TRBV5-1	TRBJ2-4	TRBD1	TGCGCCAGCAGCTGGGGACAGGGTTCGGACAAAAACATTCAGTACTTC	CASSWGQGSDKNIQYF
NA	TRBV11-1	TRBJ2-7	NA	TGTGCCAGCAGCTTATCGTCTACCAGTCCTGGGAAGTACTTC	CASSLSSTSPGKYF
once	TRBV27	TRBJ2-1	TRBD2	TGTGCCAGCACCTCCCAGGGACTAGCTACCCATGAGCAGTTCTTC	CASTSQGLATHEQFF
NA	TRBV11-3	TRBJ2-4	TRBD2	TGTGCCAGCAGCGAGGGCCATAGCGGGAGTAAAAACATTCAGTACTTC	CASSEGHSGSKNIQYF
NA	TRBV7-9	TRBJ2-5	NA	TGTGCCAGCAGCTCCTTTGACTTC	CASSSFDF
NA	TRBV5-1	TRBJ1-3	TRBD1	TGCGCCAGCAGCTTCCAGGGGGCTGGAAACACCATATATTTT	CASSFQGAGNTIYF
once	TRBV19	TRBJ1-5	NA	TGTGCCAGTAGTATGGAGTCCGGATCCCTGAGCAATCAGCCCCAGCATTTT	CASSMESGSLSNQPQHF
NA	TRBV6-6	TRBJ2-5	TRBD2	TGTGCCAGCACCGAAGCGGGAGTAAAGACCCAGTACTTC	CASTEAGVKTQYF
once	TRBV4-1	TRBJ2-7	TRBD2	TGCGCCAGCAGCCATTTAGGACTAGCGGGAGTTGAGCAGTACTTC	CASSHLGLAGVEQYF
once	TRBV19	TRBJ2-7	TRBD1	TGTGCCAGTAGTGCCGACCGGACAGGGGGCTCCTACGAGCAGTACTTC	CASSADRTGGSYEQYF
NA	TRBV6-5	TRBJ2-7	NA	TGTGCCAGCAGTTACTCCCCACCCCCGGGACCCTACGAGCAGTACTTC	CASSYSPPPGPYEQYF
NA	TRBV10-3	TRBJ2-7	TRBD2	TGTGCCATCAAGAGCGGGGCCTCCTACGAGCAGTACTTC	CAIKSGASYEQYF
NA	TRBV5-1	TRBJ2-1	NA	TGCGCCAGCAGCCGTTCGGACTACCCCAATGAGCAGTTCTTC	CASSRSDYPNEQFF
once	TRBV14	TRBJ2-7	NA	TGTGCCAGCAGCCAGTTTAGCGGAAGCTCCTACGAGCAGTACTTC	CASSQFSGSSYEQYF
NA	TRBV28	TRBJ1-6	NA	TGTGCCAGCAGTTTTGGCTGGAATTCACCCCTCCACTTT	CASSFGWNSPLHF
NA	TRBV5-1	TRBJ2-1	NA	TGCGCCAGCAGCTCCTACCAGCGGAGCTACAATGAGCAGTTCTTC	CASSSYQRSYNEQFF
NA	TRBV29-1	TRBJ2-5	NA	TGCAGCGTTGAGACTGCAGCCCAGTACTTC	CSVETAAQYF
once	TRBV11-2	TRBJ2-5	TRBD2	TGTGCCAGCAGCTTAGAGCTAGCGGTGCTGCACTTC	CASSLELAVLHF
NA	TRBV7-3	TRBJ2-3	TRBD1	TGTGCCAGCAGCGCAGACAGGGTTGAAGATACGCAGTATTTT	CASSADRVEDTQYF
NA	TRBV5-4	TRBJ1-1	TRBD1	TGTGCCAGCAGCCAATACAGGGGTGGTGGCACTGAAGCTTTCTTT	CASSQYRGGGTEAFF
NA	TRBV28	TRBJ2-7	NA	TGTGCCAGCAGTTTGTCCCCGTCCCCCCCTTACTACGAGCAGTACTTC	CASSLSPSPPYYEQYF
NA	TRBV18	TRBJ2-1	NA	TGTGCCAGCTCACCCCTCCGCCAGGCGTGGGACAATGAGCAGTTCTTC	CASSPLRQAWDNEQFF
NA	TRBV5-6	TRBJ1-2	NA	TGTGCCAGCAGTGTACAGGGAAACTATGGCTACACCTTC	CASSVQGNYGYTF
NA	TRBV5-8	TRBJ2-3	TRBD2	TGTGCCAGCAGTCTTGTGGCTAGCGGAACCTCTAGCACAGATACGCAGTATTTT	CASSLVASGTSSTDTQYF
NA	TRBV19	TRBJ2-7	NA	TGTGCCAGTAGTATGTACCGGGGGACAGCGAGTTTCTACGAGCAGTACTTC	CASSMYRGTASFYEQYF
NA	TRBV7-2	TRBJ2-7	TRBD2	TGTGCCAGCAGCTCCAGGGACTACAATTCCGAGCAGTACTTC	CASSSRDYNSEQYF
few	TRBV11-2	TRBJ2-6	NA	TGTGCCAGCAGCGATCTAGATTCCTCTGGGGCCAACGTCCTGACTTTC	CASSDLDSSGANVLTF
NA	TRBV15	TRBJ2-1	NA	TGTGCCACCAGCAGAGAGAGCACCGGGAAAAGGTACAATGAGCAGTTCTTC	CATSRESTGKRYNEQFF
once	TRBV10-3	TRBJ2-7	TRBD1	TGTGCCCTCAGGGAGGGACAGGGGAACTACGAGCAGTACTTC	CALREGQGNYEQYF
NA	TRBV2	TRBJ1-6	NA	TGTGCCAGCTCGCTCATTAATTCACCCCTCCACTTT	CASSLINSPLHF
NA	TRBV2	TRBJ2-7	NA	TGTGCCAGTGCCATTAGCGAGCAGTACTTC	CASAISEQYF
NA	TRBV6-6	TRBJ2-1	NA	TGTGCCAGCAGTTATGACTATAAGCAGTTCTTC	CASSYDYKQFF
NA	TRBV14	TRBJ2-7	NA	TGTGCCAGCAGCCAAGATCACGAGCAGTACTTC	CASSQDHEQYF